This T cell receptor beta chain came from a study of T-cell reconstitution after alpha-beta-depleted transplantation in children (dated by TCRdb to about 2016). Concerning the study at large: Using TCR repertoire profiling, the study followed T-cell immune reconstitution in a quantitative way in children after TCRalphabeta/CD19-depleted allogeneic hematopoietic cell transplantation.

Explained via the paper, the treatment or condition label denotes: allogeneic hematopoietic cell transplantation with graft depleted of TCRalphabeta T cells and CD19 B cells. TCRalphabeta/CD19-depleted allogeneic hematopoietic cell grafts were given to the transplant recipients, all of whom were children. The library was made by PCR. The instrument was an Illumina HiSeq 2500. TCR libraries were prepared with molecular barcoding, using unique molecular identifiers to normalize TCRbeta repertoire quantification. TCRdb itself trimmed the public reads at Q25 with fastp, ran MiXCR and retained productive beta chains. All rows with the same CDR3 protein become a single entry with the most common DNA and genes. This sample is represented by fewer than 550,000 distinct CDR3 sequences; about 10% of them were singletons. About 14% of the sample comes from the top ten. Per the germline V gene, SGHRS is the CDR1 and YFSETQ is the CDR2. Unmatched junction bases come to 11, with V trimmed by 5 bases and J by 4 bases. Measured from the cysteine to the phenylalanine, the CDR3 is 17 residues long. Here the CDR3 DNA is all that survives: 51 bases in frame from base 1.

This clonotype was found many times. The antigen it recognizes is unknown. Base qualities are not provided; no much larger clone lies one nucleotide away. The full study reports these points: The high TCRbeta diversity at day 60 in some patients was ascribed to recipient T cells and intrathymic progenitors that had survived conditioning. Hyperexpanded clone frequencies declined over subsequent months; after one year, T-cell counts and TCRbeta diversity were mostly attributed to newly produced T cells. The apparently early recovery of alphabetaT-cell counts about two months after transplant reportedly depended on only several hundred rapidly expanded clones that came from non-depleted graft cells.

The sequence was collected from a female patient aged 2 to 10 who had a stem cell transplant for aplastic anemia, so the T cells may come from the graft donor. This chain is built from TRBV5-1 and TRBJ2-2, with 10 bases aligning to TRBD2. The specimen comprised PBMCs, mostly from graft donor cells, sampled 180 days after TCRalphabeta/CD19-depleted stem cell transplant. The CDR3 sequence is CASRPSGSTRSTGELFF. The sequenced DNA: TGCGCCAGCAGACCTAGCGGGAGCACTCGGAGCACCGGGGAGCTGTTTTTT.